The source of this T cell receptor beta chain is a study of shared clonotypes between healthy human individuals. Across the study: Researchers assigned three CD4 naive, three CD4 memory, two CD8 naive and one CD8 memory plate to each donor.

CD8 cells classed as naive were CD45RO-negative and positively selected for CCR7, excluding terminally differentiated effector memory CD45RA+ cells. Generated by immunoSEQ multiplex PCR, the TCRdb table keeps only in-frame clones and is missing some. This table holds under 1 million clones, 90% to 98% found once. V dropped 5 bases and J dropped 4; count of bases not matched to a gene: 6. The V gene's germline CDR1 is MNHEY and CDR2 SMNVEV (reference sequence). The CDR3 is 14 amino acids. As concerns this clone: Its cognate antigen is unknown.

Study-wide results and caveats: Clonotypes shared by all four sorted-subset donors had higher generation probabilities than non-shared clonotypes. As a rule, naive subsets had a larger estimated richness than memory subsets.

The chain employs TRBV27 and TRBJ1-2; 8 bases agree with TRBD1. Sequencing was performed on naive CD8+ T cells sorted from blood. The receptor comes from a man aged 25-40 years in good health. CDR3 DNA sequence: TGTGCCAGCAGTGCAGGGGGCGCTATCTATGGCTACACCTTC. Protein: CASSAGGAIYGYTF.